What follows are 5 T cell receptor beta chains derived from one specimen sequenced in a study of CXCR3-negative and CXCR3-positive naive CD8 T cells. The study's findings and limits: The study found more hydrophobic TRB CDR3s in CXCR3-positive naive cells than in CXCR3-negative naive cells.

These receptors are not linked to any known antigen. The study made its TRB cDNA libraries by 5' RACE, adding UMI labels. No DNA is given; TCRdb re-called the 5' RACE reads and lists each CDR3 protein once. The data show about 150,000 distinct CDR3 sequences, and the top ten clones hold 0.45% to 0.55%. The sample comprised naive CXCR3+ CD8+ T cells from blood. Documented subset: CD45RO-CCR7+CD27+CD95- naive CD8+ T cells expressing CXCR3 (TNR3+). The receptors shown here come from a human donor in good health. Some clones in this sample may be carry-over from other donors' samples.

This chain links TRBV12-3 or TRBV12-4 with TRBJ1-1. The CDR3 totals 11 residues. The CDR3 protein is CASTTDTEAFF.

This chain links TRBV30 with TRBJ2-1; TCRdb selects TRBD1, and the lack of DNA leaves this call unchecked. The CDR3 extends over 15 amino acids. Germline CDR1 GTSNPN, CDR2 SVGIG (reference sequence). The CDR3 protein is CAWIQTGAGTNEQFF.

CDR3 in amino acids: CASSRPSGNYNEQFF. The chain links TRBV3-1 to TRBJ2-1; TCRdb indicates TRBD2, and absent DNA this call remains unverified. CDR1 is LGHDT and CDR2 is YNNKEL in the germline V gene (reference sequence). The CDR3 has 15 amino acids.

The CDR3 sequence: CASTPGVSYNEQFF. The chain is built from TRBV19 and TRBJ2-1; no DNA is available, so the TRBD1 call from TCRdb remains unchecked. The CDR3 is 14 residues long. Germline lookup yields CDR1 LNHDA and CDR2 SQIVND (reference sequence).

The chain joins TRBV12-3 or TRBV12-4 to TRBJ1-5. The CDR3 covers 14 residues. CDR3 sequence reads: CASSLSQGNQPQHF.